Following are 9 T cell receptor beta chains from one sample sequenced in a study of blood T cells in healthy people across ages. Then a second PCR, running about 6 to 12 cycles, was carried out with a sample-barcoded 5' primer and a J-beta primer mix. TCRdb ran MiXCR on the 5' RACE reads and lists one entry per CDR3 protein. The table has 650,000 to 950,000 distinct CDR3 sequences, around 42% seen once. The sample taken for sequencing was blood. The origin of the receptors is a man in his 60s in good health.

The rearrangement links TRBV11-2 to TRBJ2-7; 7 nucleotides match TRBD2. The CDR3 spans 15 residues. CDR1 is SGHAT and CDR2 is FQNNGV in the germline V gene. J was trimmed by 3 bases and V by 3 bases; bases with no gene match: 8. CDR3 nucleotide sequence: TGTGCCAGCAGCTTGCCGGGGGGAACGTACTACGAGCAGTACTTC. The encoded protein is CASSLPGGTYYEQYF.

The table lists this clonotype with a few counts. The J gene is TRBJ2-1, the V gene TRBV20-1, with D possibly being TRBD2 (6 bases). The ends were cut back, 5 bases at V and 1 base at J, with 12 bases in the middle. Germline assignment: CDR1 DFQATT and CDR2 SNEGSKA (reference sequence). The CDR3 is 14 amino acids. The DNA for the CDR3 is TGCAGTGCTGCTGATAGCGGTTCCTACAATGAGCAGTTCTTC. Amino acid sequence: CSAADSGSYNEQFF.

The chain links TRBV30 to TRBJ2-7; possible D gene TRBD2, 5 bases. There are 14 residues in the CDR3. Germline V CDR1 and CDR2: GTSNPN, SVGIG (reference sequence). The ends were cut back, 5 bases at V and 3 bases at J, with 17 bases in the middle. The CDR3: CAWASGRGIYEQYF. The CDR3 bases are TGTGCCTGGGCTTCCGGACGGGGTATCTACGAGCAGTACTTC.

This chain joins TRBV18 and TRBJ2-1; tentatively, D is TRBD1 (6 bases). Germline CDR1 KGHSH, CDR2 LQKENI. The CDR3 extends over 15 amino acids. Trimming stripped 4 bases from V and 3 bases from J, with 13 bases between. The CDR3 sequence: CASSLSQGNYNEQFF. CDR3 nucleotides: TGTGCCAGCTCACTTTCGCAGGGGAACTACAATGAGCAGTTCTTC.

Turning to this clonotype: A much larger clone lies a single base off, so this may be a read error. The V and J genes are TRBV6-5 and TRBJ2-4; 10 bases are a match to TRBD2. The CDR3 is 19 amino acids. Per germline, CDR1 MNHEY and CDR2 SVGAGI. In DNA, the CDR3 is TGTGCCTGCAGTTACACTAGCGGGGTATTTGGGCTGACCAAAAACATTCAGTACTTC. Its translation is CACSYTSGVFGLTKNIQYF.

This chain's CDR3 is CSVMSGGADEQYF. For the CDR3, the DNA is TGCAGTGTCATGAGCGGGGGGGCAGACGAGCAGTACTTC. The chain recombines TRBV20-1 with TRBJ2-7, with TRBD2 identical over 10 bases. This CDR3 is 13 amino acids long. The V gene's germline CDR1 is DFQATT and CDR2 SNEGSKA (reference sequence). Losses at the gene ends were 7 bases for V and 5 bases for J; bases not matched to a gene: 8.

This clonotype was seen once. The chain recombines TRBV6-2 or TRBV6-3 with TRBJ1-5; 9 nucleotides line up with TRBD1. Per germline, CDR1 MNHEY and CDR2 SVGEGT. V gave up 6 bases and J gave up 7 bases; unmatched junction bases: 7. CDR3 length: 14 amino acids. CDR3 region: CASRHPTGGQPQHF. CDR3 nucleotide sequence: TGTGCCAGCAGACACCCGACAGGGGGGCAGCCCCAGCATTTT.

The chain couples TRBV6-2 or TRBV6-3 to TRBJ1-4, with D hard to call. The CDR3 sequence is 12 residues long. The V gene's germline CDR1 is MNHEY and CDR2 SVGEGT. V shed 5 bases and J shed 7 bases, with 8 bases lying between them. The CDR3 region is CASSDRGEKLFF. Here the CDR3 DNA reads TGTGCCAGCAGTGATAGAGGTGAAAAACTGTTTTTT.

This rearrangement joins TRBV10-3 to TRBJ1-2; D might be TRBD1 (5 bases). CDR3 length: 14 amino acids. V gave up 3 bases and J gave up 4 bases, with 12 bases separating them. Germline assignment: CDR1 ENHRY and CDR2 SYGVKD. CDR3 sequence: CAISEISGIYGYTF. The CDR3 DNA is TGTGCCATCAGTGAAATTTCAGGGATCTATGGCTACACCTTC.